This TCR beta chain was captured by sequencing in a study of a mutant IDH1 vaccine in newly diagnosed glioma. As to time point: week 35, safety follow-up. Doses comprised 300 ug of mutant IDH1 20-mer peptide each, plus topical imiquimod. Turning to this clone: The antigen is undetermined.

Only in-frame clones appear in the TCRdb table, and some are missing; sequencing was by immunoSEQ multiplex PCR. The data show 43,000 or so clones, over 80% seen once. Germline V CDR1 and CDR2: SGHNT, YYREEE (reference sequence). J lost 0 bases, V lost 4 bases, and 5 bases had no gene match. CDR3 length equals 17 residues. The chain has TRBV5-4 and TRBJ2-5; 14 nucleotides agree with TRBD2. Sequenced material: PBMCs, taken from a glioma patient whose treatment included an IDH1 peptide vaccine. The TCR sequence derives from a man aged 45 to 65 with glioma. The chain's CDR3 is CASSPGTSGGYQETQYF. The CDR3 bases are TGTGCCAGCAGCCCGGGGACTAGCGGGGGCTACCAAGAGACCCAGTACTTC.